Sequencing of this T cell receptor (beta chain) was carried out in a study of blood T cell repertoires in COVID-19. Study-level background: From the United States, Italy and Spain came samples of acute and convalescent COVID-19.

Germline V gene sequence: CDR1 LNHNV, CDR2 YYDKDF (reference sequence). The V segment lost 2 bases and the J segment 5 bases; nucleotides outside the gene matches: 5. The CDR3 has 16 amino acids. Original handling: By means of reference gene primer amplification, nucleated cell counts were estimated. Using immunoSEQ multiplex PCR, the repertoire was profiled, and TCRdb retains in-frame clones only, with some absent. V, J and clone size reflect that table, while D and trimming were determined from the DNA. The sample lists 90,000 to 100,000 clones, approximately 82% occurring once. This TCR came from a man in his 60s with acute or convalescent COVID-19. Sequencing was done on a sample of peripheral blood. The chain employs TRBV15 and TRBJ1-4; 10 nucleotides match TRBD1. CDR3 in DNA: TGTGCCACCAGCAGATACGGACAGGGGGGGAATGAAAAACTGTTTTTT. It codes for CATSRYGQGGNEKLFF.